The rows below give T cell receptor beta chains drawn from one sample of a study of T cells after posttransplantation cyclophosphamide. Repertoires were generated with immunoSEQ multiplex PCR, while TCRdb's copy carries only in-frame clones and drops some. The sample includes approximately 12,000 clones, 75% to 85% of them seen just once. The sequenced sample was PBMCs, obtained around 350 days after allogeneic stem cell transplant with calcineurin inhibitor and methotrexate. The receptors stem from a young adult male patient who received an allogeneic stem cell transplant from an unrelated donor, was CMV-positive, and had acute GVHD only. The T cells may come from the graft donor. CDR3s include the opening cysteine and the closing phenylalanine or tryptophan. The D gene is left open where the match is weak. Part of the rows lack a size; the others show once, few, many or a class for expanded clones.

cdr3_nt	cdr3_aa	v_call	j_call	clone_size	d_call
TGTGCCAGCAGTCGTAAGGGGGCTCGACTGTTTTTT	CASSRKGARLFF	TRBV5-6	TRBJ1-4	few	TRBD1
TGCGCCAGCAGCTCGGACTACGTAAGCCAGCAGTACTTC	CASSSDYVSQQYF	TRBV5-1	TRBJ2-7	.	.
TGTGCCACCAGCCAAGGTAGCGGGGGGTCTTTGAACACTGAAGCTTTCTTT	CATSQGSGGSLNTEAFF	TRBV15	TRBJ1-1	.	.
TGTGCCAGCAGCCGACTAGCGGAGCCTTTCAAAAACATTCAGTACTTC	CASSRLAEPFKNIQYF	TRBV7-2	TRBJ2-4	.	TRBD2
TGCGCCAGCAGCTGGACAGGGGGCTGGTACACTGAAGCTTTCTTT	CASSWTGGWYTEAFF	TRBV5-1	TRBJ1-1	.	TRBD1
TGCAGCGTTGGGGGCGGGAGAGATACCGGGGAGCTGTTTTTT	CSVGGGRDTGELFF	TRBV29-1	TRBJ2-2	once	TRBD2
TGTGCAAGTCCCCCCTGGGAGCGGGGGGGCTGCCATGAGCAGTTCTTC	CASPPWERGGCHEQFF	TRBV12-2	TRBJ2-1	.	.
TGTGCCAGCAGCGTAGCGGGAGGTGGAGATGAGCAGTTCTTC	CASSVAGGGDEQFF	TRBV9	TRBJ2-1	once	TRBD2
TGCAGCGTCAGACTCGCTCTCGAGCAGTACTTC	CSVRLALEQYF	TRBV29-1	TRBJ2-7	.	.
TGTGCCAGCAGCTTGGCAGGAGGCTTGAGCAATCAGCCCCAGCATTTT	CASSLAGGLSNQPQHF	TRBV5-6	TRBJ1-5	.	.
TGCGCCAGCAGCCTCCGTGGGGGAGCGGGTAACACTGAAGCTTTCTTT	CASSLRGGAGNTEAFF	TRBV5-1	TRBJ1-1	.	.
TGTGCCAGTAGTTTAACCGGGACAGCGAACACTGAAGCTTTCTTT	CASSLTGTANTEAFF	TRBV19	TRBJ1-1	.	TRBD1